Listed here are 30 T cell receptor beta chains from one sample, sequenced in a study of CD8 T cells in Susac syndrome. The RNA, roughly 0.5 to 1 ug, was put through reverse transcription using random hexamers. MiXCR was run by TCRdb on the immunoSEQ multiplex PCR reads, yielding one entry per CDR3 protein. The sample has around 160,000 distinct CDR3 sequences, around 96% seen once; the top ten hold roughly 0.14%. The sample consisted of CD4+ T cells from PBMCs. The receptors come from a human donor in good health.

Points on this clonotype: A junction end diverges from the germline sequence, so it may reflect a read error. The chain carries TRBV27 and TRBJ1-4; D gene unclear. Germline V gene lookup returns CDR1 MNHEY and CDR2 SMNVEV (reference sequence). The CDR3 has 12 amino acids. In DNA, the CDR3 is TGTGCCAGCAGTTTATCGAATGGAAAACTGTTTTTT. The encoded protein is CASSLSNGKLFF.

V is TRBV20-1 and J is TRBJ2-3; D perhaps matches TRBD1 (5 bases). Germline CDR1 is DFQATT and CDR2 is SNEGSKA (reference sequence). CDR3 length: 13 residues. V lost 6 bases and J 6 bases, leaving 16 bases between the germline ends. CDR3: CSAPWGGVDTQYF. CDR3 nucleotides: TGCAGTGCACCCTGGGGCGGCGTGGATACGCAGTATTTT.

The rearrangement links TRBV25-1 to TRBJ2-3; tentatively, D is TRBD1 (6 bases). Germline V gene data show CDR1 as MGHDK and CDR2 as SYGVNS. V was pared by 7 bases and J by 3 bases, with 14 bases between. This CDR3 spans 14 amino acids. The chain's CDR3 is CASTKGTGTDTQYF. Written as DNA, the CDR3 is TGTGCCAGCACCAAGGGAACAGGGACAGATACGCAGTATTTT.

In this sample, this clonotype turned up a few times. This chain connects TRBV29-1 to TRBJ2-7; a weak D match, TRBD1 (5 bases). Germline CDR1 is SQVTM and CDR2 is ANQGSEA. The length of the CDR3 is 11 residues. V was shortened by 5 bases and J by 5 bases, with 10 bases between the two germline ends. The CDR3 DNA sequence: TGCAGCGTTATTATAGGGGACGAGCAGTACTTC. This gives the protein CSVIIGDEQYF.

The rearrangement joins TRBV18 to TRBJ2-7; TRBD1 matches 9 bases. The J segment lost 2 bases and the V segment lost 3 bases, leaving 8 bases of the junction unmatched. The CDR3 contains 16 residues. The germline V gene encodes CDR1 KGHSH and CDR2 LQKENI. As DNA, the CDR3 is TGTGCCAGCTCACCGTGGGGACAGGGTGAGACCTACGAGCAGTACTTC. Translating gives CASSPWGQGETYEQYF.

For the CDR3, the DNA is TGTGCCAGCAGTTCCCCCTGGGGCCAGAACACCGGGGAGCTGTTTTTT. Its translation: CASSSPWGQNTGELFF. The V and J genes are TRBV12-3 or TRBV12-4 and TRBJ2-2; possible D gene TRBD1, 5 bases. This CDR3 has 16 amino acids. V dropped 4 bases and J dropped 1 base, with 13 bases sitting between them.

The J gene is TRBJ1-2, the V gene TRBV29-1; tentatively, D is TRBD1 (5 bases). This CDR3 has 13 residues. Between the trimmed V and J ends, which lost 3 bases and 4 bases, there was a span of 12 bases. Germline CDR1 is SQVTM and CDR2 is ANQGSEA. In DNA, the CDR3 is TGCAGCGTTGATGGCGGGGGAGGCTATGGCTACACCTTC. Its protein is CSVDGGGGYGYTF.

The chain links TRBV5-1 to TRBJ1-6; TRBD1 agrees at 7 bases. Germline CDR1 reads SGHRS; CDR2 reads YFSETQ. V was pared by 0 bases and J by 6 bases, with 3 bases of the junction left unmatched. The CDR3 extends over 15 amino acids. The CDR3 reads CASSLAGQSNSPLHF. The CDR3 region has the DNA TGCGCCAGCAGCTTGGCGGGACAGAGTAATTCACCCCTCCACTTT. The variable domain in full, with the rest retrieved from reference TRBV5-1 and TRBJ1-6, is KAGVTQTPRYLIKTRGQQVTLSCSPISGHRSVSWYQQTPGQGLQFLFEYFSETQRNKGNFPGRFSGRQFSNSRSEMNVSTLELGDSALYLCASSLAGQSNSPLHFGNGTRLTVT.

The V call is TRBV20-1, the J call TRBJ2-5; D not resolved. V lost 5 bases and J 4 bases, leaving 11 bases between the germline ends. CDR1 is DFQATT, CDR2 SNEGSKA, per germline (reference sequence). The length of the CDR3 is 12 residues. The CDR3 region has the DNA TGCAGTGCTCCTTCGCTGGGAGAGACCCAGTACTTC. It codes for CSAPSLGETQYF.

The chain links TRBV11-1 to TRBJ2-5, with D unclear. This CDR3 has 15 amino acids. Per germline, CDR1 SGHAT and CDR2 FQDESV (reference sequence). The V end was cut by 3 bases, the J end by 3 bases, with 14 bases between. The CDR3 spells CASSFYLAAEETQYF. CDR3 DNA sequence: TGTGCCAGCAGCTTTTATCTGGCCGCAGAAGAGACCCAGTACTTC.

This clonotype was counted once. The rearrangement links TRBV6-2 or TRBV6-3 to TRBJ1-5; tentative D call: TRBD1 (6 bases). The CDR3 is 14 amino acids. Germline values: CDR1 MNHEY, CDR2 SVGEGT. V lost 6 bases and J lost 7, with 16 bases in between. This chain's CDR3 is CASSFYTGSQPQHF. DNA for the CDR3: TGTGCCAGCAGCTTCTATACAGGGAGCCAGCCCCAGCATTTT.

The CDR3 bases are TGCAGTGCTAGACGTGACTCGGCAGGAGGCACTGAAGCTTTCTTT. Translation: CSARRDSAGGTEAFF. This sequence joins TRBV20-1 and TRBJ1-1; no clear D. Trimming shortened V by 2 bases and J by 4 bases, and 17 bases separated the two germline ends. This CDR3 spans 15 amino acids. Germline CDR1 reads DFQATT; CDR2 reads SNEGSKA (reference sequence).

The chain's CDR3 is CASSLAASHHEQFF. The CDR3 bases are TGTGCCAGCAGCCTCGCGGCTAGTCACCATGAGCAGTTCTTC. This chain uses TRBV7-6 with TRBJ2-1; D is ambiguous. V was cut by 5 bases and J by 8 bases, with 16 bases left in between. CDR1 is SGHVS and CDR2 is FNYEAQ in the germline V gene. This CDR3 is built from 14 residues.

This chain joins TRBV20-1 and TRBJ2-5; 9 bases are shared with TRBD2. Trimming removed 6 bases from V and 3 bases from J; junction bases left unmatched: 8. The CDR3 is 14 amino acids. The germline gives CDR1 DFQATT, CDR2 SNEGSKA (reference sequence). The CDR3 nucleotides read TGCAGTGCCCCGCGGGGGGGCCACAAAGAGACCCAGTACTTC. Its translation is CSAPRGGHKETQYF.

The CDR3 loop is CASSYSGDRTLPYNEQFF. CDR3 sequence (DNA): TGTGCCAGCAGTTACTCCGGCGACCGCACCTTACCGTACAATGAGCAGTTCTTC. The rearrangement uses TRBV6-2 or TRBV6-3 and TRBJ2-1; D gene uncertain. This CDR3 is built from 18 residues. V lost 0 bases and J lost 4, with 19 bases in between. CDR1 and CDR2 from the germline V gene are MNHEY and SVGEGT.

V and J are TRBV5-1 and TRBJ2-3; D call uncertain. Germline V lookup: CDR1 SGHRS, CDR2 YFSETQ. Trimming pared 5 bases from V and 3 bases from J, leaving 10 bases between. The CDR3 length is 13 residues. CDR3 protein: CASRTGQTDTQYF. In DNA, the CDR3 is TGCGCCAGCAGAACCGGCCAGACAGATACGCAGTATTTT.

This chain joins TRBV18 and TRBJ2-3; no clear D gene. This CDR3 region has 14 residues. The germline V gene has CDR1 KGHSH and CDR2 LQKENI. Trimming left V 1 base short and J 6 bases short, with 11 bases between. The CDR3 DNA sequence: TGTGCCAGCTCACCACTTTCCGGGTTGGATACGCAGTATTTT. Its translation is CASSPLSGLDTQYF.

As concerns this clonotype: One junction end disagrees with the germline gene, perhaps due to a read error. The rearrangement links TRBV2 to TRBJ2-4; D not resolved. The CDR3 covers 14 residues. From germline, CDR1 is SNHLY and CDR2 FYNNEI. This CDR3 is CASSEGLAKNIQYF. CDR3 nucleotide sequence: TGTGCCAGCAGCGAAGGTCTAGCCAAAAACATTCAGTACTTC.

The gene calls are TRBV7-2 and TRBJ2-5; a possible D gene is TRBD2 (5 bases). CDR3 length equals 14 residues. Deletions cut 1 base from V and 5 bases from J, with 11 bases between. Germline CDR1 and CDR2: SGHTA and FQGNSA. CDR3 bases: TGTGCCAGCAGCTTAGGTAGCGCGCTGGAGACCCAGTACTTC. Translation: CASSLGSALETQYF.

DNA for the CDR3: TGCAGTGCTAGAGAGATACAGAGATACGAGCAGTACTTC. Translated: CSAREIQRYEQYF. The rearrangement links TRBV20-1 to TRBJ2-7; D unclear. The CDR3 sequence is 13 residues long. Trimming removed 0 bases at V and 4 bases at J, with 10 bases between. Germline V lookup: CDR1 DFQATT, CDR2 SNEGSKA (reference sequence).

The chain links TRBV20-1 to TRBJ2-3; 9 nucleotides line up with TRBD2. CDR1 DFQATT and CDR2 SNEGSKA come from the germline V gene (reference sequence). The CDR3 covers 14 residues. V was pared by 3 bases and J by 6 bases, with 7 bases of the junction left unmatched. The CDR3 spells CSASDSGGSDTQYF. CDR3 nucleotide sequence: TGCAGTGCTAGTGATAGCGGGGGCTCGGATACGCAGTATTTT.

The chain uses TRBV20-1 and TRBJ1-2; no clear D gene. The CDR3 extends over 12 amino acids. Germline V gives CDR1 DFQATT, CDR2 SNEGSKA (reference sequence). Trimming took 3 bases from V and 2 from J, leaving 7 bases between them. The CDR3 protein is CSASTANYGYTF. The CDR3 bases are TGCAGTGCTAGCACAGCAAACTATGGCTACACCTTC.

V is TRBV25-1 and J is TRBJ1-1; 8 bases align to TRBD1. The length of the CDR3 is 17 residues. V was pared by 0 bases and J by 5 bases, with 11 bases of the junction left unmatched. Germline V CDR1 and CDR2: MGHDK, SYGVNS. The CDR3 here is CASSEYKGDRGRTEAFF. The CDR3, as DNA: TGTGCCAGCAGTGAATATAAGGGAGACAGGGGAAGGACTGAAGCTTTCTTT.

The CDR3 here is CSAGQSLNTEAFF. The CDR3 coding sequence is TGCAGTGCGGGGCAGAGCTTGAACACTGAAGCTTTCTTT. V gene TRBV20-1 combines with J gene TRBJ1-1; maybe TRBD1 (5 bases). Trimming cost V 6 bases and J 0 bases, with 11 bases left between them. The germline CDR1 and CDR2 sequences are DFQATT and SNEGSKA (reference sequence). The CDR3 runs 13 residues.

This clonotype was seen just once. The chain carries TRBV5-1 and TRBJ1-4; no reliable D call. The CDR3 has 13 residues. Germline CDR1 SGHRS, CDR2 YFSETQ. V shed 4 bases and J shed 4 bases, with 8 bases lying between them. The CDR3 DNA reads as TGCGCCAGCAGCCAAGGTGGTAATGAAAAACTGTTTTTT. This translates into CASSQGGNEKLFF.

The J gene is TRBJ1-1, the V gene TRBV27; D remains unclear. Germline values: CDR1 MNHEY, CDR2 SMNVEV (reference sequence). The ends were cut back, 3 bases at V and 0 bases at J, with 11 bases in the middle. The CDR3 covers 15 residues. The CDR3 DNA reads TGTGCCAGCAGTTTCAACCCATCGATGAACACTGAAGCTTTCTTT. Its translation: CASSFNPSMNTEAFF.

The CDR3 bases are TGTGCCAGCAGCTTAGTTGCTGGGGATGGTTCACCCCTCCACTTT. It yields the protein CASSLVAGDGSPLHF. The V call is TRBV7-9, the J call TRBJ1-6; D uncertain. The CDR3 runs to 15 residues. From germline, CDR1 is SEHNR and CDR2 FQNEAQ (reference sequence). V lost 1 base and J lost 9, with 13 bases in between.

The chain carries TRBV20-1 and TRBJ1-2; D gene uncertain. Germline CDR1 reads DFQATT; CDR2 reads SNEGSKA (reference sequence). The V end was cut by 1 base, the J end by 4 bases, with 19 bases between. The CDR3 is 16 amino acids. Here the CDR3 DNA reads TGCAGTGCTAGAGCTCGAGAAACCACGGTGTTCTATGGCTACACCTTC. The encoded protein is CSARARETTVFYGYTF.

CDR3 DNA sequence: TGTGCCAGCAGCATGGGACAGGGTACCGAGCAGTACTTC. Protein product: CASSMGQGTEQYF. The V and J genes are TRBV11-2 and TRBJ2-7; 9 bases agree with TRBD1. Looked up from germline, CDR1 is SGHAT and CDR2 is FQNNGV. This CDR3 comprises 13 residues. Trimming took 5 bases from V and 6 from J; bases not matched to a gene: 5.

V usage is TRBV29-1 and J usage is TRBJ2-3; D call uncertain. V lost 4 bases to trimming and J lost 1 base, with 12 bases between them. Germline lookup yields CDR1 SQVTM and CDR2 ANQGSEA. The length of the CDR3 is 14 residues. The CDR3 DNA reads as TGCAGCGTTGGGTGGGGTTGGGGCACAGATACGCAGTATTTT. It translates to CSVGWGWGTDTQYF.